What follows are 29 T cell receptor beta chains derived from one specimen sequenced in a study of graft-versus-host responses after intestinal transplantation. Measured with immunoSEQ multiplex PCR; TCRdb has only the in-frame clones, and not every one. The data hold just under 50,000 clones, with roughly 80% observed a single time. Antigen specificity for these receptors is unknown. Sequenced material: unstimulated CD4+ T cells sorted from spleen or lymph node cells, taken before transplant. The receptors come from a human donor who was the organ donor for an intestinal transplant.

The gene calls are TRBV30 and TRBJ2-3; D remains ambiguous. The CDR3 has 12 residues. Germline V gene sequence: CDR1 GTSNPN, CDR2 SVGIG (reference sequence). V lost 0 bases and J 7 bases, leaving 8 bases between the germline ends. CDR3 in DNA: TGTGCCTGGAGTGTACGGACCTATACGCAGTATTTT. Its protein is CAWSVRTYTQYF.

The chain employs TRBV7-2 and TRBJ2-5; 11 positions match TRBD2. The CDR3 length is 18 residues. Germline V gene lookup returns CDR1 SGHTA and CDR2 FQGNSA. V was pared by 1 base and J by 5 bases, with 12 bases of the junction left unmatched. The CDR3 DNA follows: TGTGCCAGCAGCTTAGTGGTAGCGGGGGGGTCCGAAGTTGAGACCCAGTACTTC. Translation gives CASSLVVAGGSEVETQYF.

V is TRBV7-2 and J is TRBJ2-7, with 10 bases that match TRBD2. CDR3 length: 14 residues. Germline V lookup: CDR1 SGHTA, CDR2 FQGNSA. The V and J ends lost 2 bases and 4 bases, in that order; junction bases with no gene match: 2. CDR3 region: CASSLLAGDYEQYF. The CDR3 DNA sequence: TGTGCCAGCAGCTTACTAGCGGGAGATTACGAGCAGTACTTC.

The chain has TRBV15 and TRBJ1-4; possibly TRBD1 for D (5 bases). This CDR3 is built from 17 residues. Germline V lookup: CDR1 LNHNV, CDR2 YYDKDF (reference sequence). V shed 5 bases and J shed 2 bases, with 18 bases lying between them. CDR3 residues: CATSWQGGWVTNEKLFF. DNA of the CDR3: TGTGCCACCAGCTGGCAGGGAGGGTGGGTGACTAATGAAAAACTGTTTTTT.

This clone was observed a handful of times. The chain is built from TRBV27 and TRBJ1-2; 9 bases fit TRBD1. This CDR3 spans 13 amino acids. The germline V gene has CDR1 MNHEY and CDR2 SMNVEV (reference sequence). The ends lost 6 bases at V and 8 bases at J; junction bases unmatched: 7. The CDR3 DNA reads as TGTGCCAGCAGGGGCACAGGGGGCGGGGGCTACACCTTC. Its protein product is CASRGTGGGGYTF.

The chain joins TRBV7-9 to TRBJ1-1, with D hard to call. The CDR3 totals 13 residues. Trimming shortened V by 1 base and J by 1 base, and 4 bases separated the two germline ends. The V gene's germline CDR1 is SEHNR and CDR2 FQNEAQ (reference sequence). In DNA, the CDR3 is TGTGCCAGCAGCTTAGTAGGGAACACTGAAGCTTTCTTT. It encodes CASSLVGNTEAFF.

This clone was found once. The chain recombines TRBV7-8 with TRBJ1-1; D may be TRBD1 (6 bases). Germline assignment: CDR1 SGHVS and CDR2 FQNEAQ. The CDR3 consists of 13 residues. V was shortened by 5 bases and J by 3 bases, with 10 bases between the two germline ends. This chain's CDR3 is CASSPRGYTEAFF. Written as DNA, the CDR3 is TGTGCCAGCAGCCCCAGGGGATACACTGAAGCTTTCTTT.

J is TRBJ2-2 and V is TRBV11-3, with 7 bases fitting TRBD1. J lost 4 bases, V lost 2 bases, and 13 bases had no gene match. Per germline, CDR1 SGHNT and CDR2 YENEEA. This CDR3 contains 18 residues. The CDR3 region is CASSLTALGDRPTGELFF. Here the CDR3 DNA reads TGTGCCAGCAGCTTAACTGCGCTTGGGGACAGACCCACCGGGGAGCTGTTTTTT.

This chain joins TRBV5-5 and TRBJ2-7; maybe TRBD1 (6 bases). Per the germline V gene, CDR1 is SGHKS and CDR2 is YYEKEE (reference sequence). V was clipped by 2 bases and J by 3 bases, with 15 bases between them. The CDR3 has 15 amino acids. The CDR3 region has the DNA TGTGCCAGCAGCTTAGCCCAGGGGCAAAACTACGAGCAGTACTTC. Protein product: CASSLAQGQNYEQYF.

The genes are TRBV15 and TRBJ1-3, with 7 positions matching TRBD1. Looked up from germline, CDR1 is LNHNV and CDR2 is YYDKDF (reference sequence). With 0 bases clipped from V and 4 bases from J, the junction kept 9 bases outside the gene matches. This CDR3 contains 17 residues. The CDR3 DNA reads TGTGCCACCAGCAGAGATCCAAGGGGGCAGTCAGGAAACACCATATATTTT. Protein sequence: CATSRDPRGQSGNTIYF.

V and J are TRBV2 and TRBJ2-2; 10 positions agree with TRBD2. The CDR3 contains 15 residues. V was clipped by 7 bases and J by 7 bases; unmatched bases: 9. Germline CDR1 reads SNHLY; CDR2 reads FYNNEI. The CDR3 protein is CASKRLAGGIGELFF. The DNA of the CDR3 is TGTGCCAGCAAAAGACTAGCGGGCGGAATCGGGGAGCTGTTTTTT.

This chain uses TRBV6-6 with TRBJ2-3, with TRBD2 matching 7 bases. Germline-derived CDR1 and CDR2 are MNHNY and SVGAGI (reference sequence). This CDR3 is built from 16 residues. V lost 5 bases to trimming and J lost 1 base; unmatched junction nucleotides: 9. The CDR3 DNA follows: TGTGCCAGCAGTCCACGGGGCGCGGGGGGCACAGATACGCAGTATTTT. Amino acid sequence: CASSPRGAGGTDTQYF.

This chain connects TRBV2 to TRBJ2-1; no definite D call. Trimming stripped 3 bases from V and 3 bases from J, with 6 bases between. Looked up from germline, CDR1 is SNHLY and CDR2 is FYNNEI. This CDR3 is 13 amino acids long. CDR3 residues: CASSEDYYNEQFF. The CDR3 DNA reads TGTGCCAGCAGTGAGGATTACTACAATGAGCAGTTCTTC. Variable domain in full (rest from reference TRBV2 and TRBJ2-1): EPEVTQTPSHQVTQMGQEVILRCVPISNHLYFYWYRQILGQKVEFLVSFYNNEISEKSEIFDDQFSVERPDGSNFTLKIRSTKLEDSAMYFCASSEDYYNEQFFGPGTRLTVL.

The J gene is TRBJ1-2, the V gene TRBV6-1; perhaps TRBD1 as D (5 bases). Germline assignment: CDR1 MNHNS and CDR2 SASEGT. V was clipped by 3 bases and J by 4 bases, with 12 bases between them. This CDR3 has 14 amino acids. CDR3 nucleotide sequence: TGTGCCAGCAGTGATCGAGGACAACTCTATGGCTACACCTTC. Protein sequence: CASSDRGQLYGYTF.

This clone was seen only once. The chain uses TRBV6-4 and TRBJ2-1, with D uncertain. This CDR3 comprises 15 residues. The germline V gene encodes CDR1 MRHNA and CDR2 SNTAGT. With 5 bases removed from V and 2 bases from J, the gap between germline ends came to 13 bases. DNA for the CDR3: TGTGCCAGCAGTCGTACACCAACCACCTACAATGAGCAGTTCTTC. Its protein product is CASSRTPTTYNEQFF.

The chain combines TRBV7-2 with TRBJ2-7, with 7 nucleotides matching TRBD1. The CDR3 extends over 14 amino acids. The trim removed 1 base at V and 2 bases at J, leaving 2 bases unmatched. Germline CDR1 SGHTA, CDR2 FQGNSA. CDR3 loop: CASSLGGGPYEQYF. The CDR3 nucleotides read TGTGCCAGCAGCTTAGGAGGGGGCCCCTACGAGCAGTACTTC.

The J gene is TRBJ2-5, the V gene TRBV18; D ambiguous. The CDR3 sequence is 13 residues long. The V end was cut by 6 bases, the J end by 1 base, with 9 bases between. The germline V gene has CDR1 KGHSH and CDR2 LQKENI. The CDR3 region is CASSSASQETQYF. In DNA, the CDR3 is TGTGCCAGCTCCTCGGCTAGCCAAGAGACCCAGTACTTC. Filled out from reference TRBV18 and TRBJ2-5, the complete variable domain reads NAGVMQNPRHLVRRRGQEARLRCSPMKGHSHVYWYRQLPEEGLKFMVYLQKENIIDESGMPKERFSAEFPKEGPSILRIQQVVRGDSAAYFCASSSASQETQYFGPGTRLLVL.

V gene TRBV18 combines with J gene TRBJ1-4; D unresolved. The germline V gene has CDR1 KGHSH and CDR2 LQKENI. V dropped 1 base and J dropped 2 bases, with 8 bases sitting between them. This CDR3 is 15 amino acids long. DNA of the CDR3: TGTGCCAGCTCACCACTAAGCGGGACTAATGAAAAACTGTTTTTT. Translation: CASSPLSGTNEKLFF.

The chain has TRBV6-1 and TRBJ2-2, with TRBD2 matching 10 bases. J gave up 6 bases and V 2 bases, and 0 bases lay outside the gene matches. CDR3 size: 14 residues. Germline CDR1 MNHNS, CDR2 SASEGT. DNA for the CDR3: TGTGCCAGCAGTGAACTAGCGGGAGCCGGGGAGCTGTTTTTT. Protein sequence: CASSELAGAGELFF.

This clone appeared once. The rearrangement links TRBV6-5 to TRBJ2-7, with 12 positions matching TRBD1. With V trimmed by 6 bases and J by 5 bases, 8 bases remained unmatched. Germline-derived CDR1 and CDR2 are MNHEY and SVGAGI. The CDR3 extends over 15 amino acids. The CDR3 DNA sequence: TGTGCCAGCAGCGAACCGGGACAGGGGGCGGACGAGCAGTACTTC. As protein: CASSEPGQGADEQYF.

The chain has TRBV30 and TRBJ1-5; D unresolved. Germline V gene sequence: CDR1 GTSNPN, CDR2 SVGIG (reference sequence). With 0 bases removed from V and 0 bases from J, the gap between germline ends came to 9 bases. The CDR3 has 15 residues. The CDR3 DNA follows: TGTGCCTGGAGTGTACTCGGGAGTAGCAATCAGCCCCAGCATTTT. Amino acid sequence: CAWSVLGSSNQPQHF. The full variable domain, rest sourced from reference TRBV30 and TRBJ1-5, is SQTIHQWPATLVQPVGSPLSLECTVEGTSNPNLYWYRQAAGRGLQLLFYSVGIGQISSEVPQNLSASRPQDRQFILSSKKLLLSDSGFYLCAWSVLGSSNQPQHFGDGTRLSIL.

This clone was detected a few times. The rearrangement uses TRBV14 and TRBJ2-3; D possibly corresponds to TRBD2 (5 bases). The CDR3 consists of 16 residues. Germline CDR1 reads SGHDN; CDR2 reads FVKESK. V was shortened by 2 bases and J by 1 base, with 13 bases between the two germline ends. The CDR3 sequence: CASSQLVRAGTDTQYF. CDR3 in DNA: TGTGCCAGCAGCCAATTGGTGCGGGCCGGCACAGATACGCAGTATTTT.

The CDR3 nucleotides read TGTGCCAGCAGCTTAGGGGGGCAGGGCAATCAGCCCCAGCATTTT. The encoded protein is CASSLGGQGNQPQHF. The chain employs TRBV7-2 and TRBJ1-5; tentatively, D is TRBD1 (6 bases). The V gene's germline CDR1 is SGHTA and CDR2 FQGNSA. The V and J ends lost 1 base and 2 bases respectively, with 9 bases between them. The CDR3 covers 15 residues.

The V call is TRBV27, the J call TRBJ1-3, with D possibly being TRBD1 (6 bases). Germline CDR1 reads MNHEY; CDR2 reads SMNVEV (reference sequence). This CDR3 has 18 amino acids. V lost 3 bases to trimming and J lost 4 bases, with 22 bases between them. The CDR3 coding sequence is TGTGCCAGCAGTTTGGGGGGCAGGGAGGTCACCCCGGGAAACACCATATATTTT. Residues: CASSLGGREVTPGNTIYF.

This chain connects TRBV15 to TRBJ1-1; D is uncertain. Germline V gene sequence: CDR1 LNHNV, CDR2 YYDKDF (reference sequence). The CDR3 extends over 16 amino acids. Trimming cost V 0 bases and J 7 bases, with 18 bases left between them. The CDR3 DNA sequence: TGTGCCACCAGCAGAGATCACCTGTCAGGAAGCGGTGAAGCTTTCTTT. It codes for CATSRDHLSGSGEAFF.

V usage is TRBV6-6 and J usage is TRBJ1-2; 7 bases align to TRBD1. Germline V gene sequence: CDR1 MNHNY, CDR2 SVGAGI (reference sequence). This CDR3 is built from 14 residues. V gave up 7 bases and J gave up 2 bases; unmatched junction bases: 7. CDR3 DNA sequence: TGTGCCAGCATTAACAGGGGAGGCAACTATGGCTACACCTTC. This sequence encodes CASINRGGNYGYTF.

V and J are TRBV7-2 and TRBJ2-4, with 15 positions matching TRBD2. This CDR3 region has 18 residues. Trimming cost V 0 bases and J 1 base; bases outside gene matches: 1. In germline, CDR1 is SGHTA, CDR2 FQGNSA. The CDR3 loop is CASSLAGTSGGAKNIQYF. Here the CDR3 DNA reads TGTGCCAGCAGCTTAGCCGGGACTAGCGGGGGGGCCAAAAACATTCAGTACTTC.

The genes are TRBV19 and TRBJ1-6, with D uncertain. The V end was cut by 2 bases, the J end by 0 bases, with 17 bases between. Germline V lookup: CDR1 LNHDA, CDR2 SQIVND (reference sequence). This CDR3 has 19 amino acids. The CDR3 nucleotides are TGTGCCAGTAGTATAACTGCATACGACGGGAGCTCCTATAATTCACCCCTCCACTTT. Translation: CASSITAYDGSSYNSPLHF.

V and J are TRBV4-3 and TRBJ1-4; D may be TRBD1 (5 bases). The V end was cut by 1 base, the J end by 6 bases, with 12 bases between. Germline lookup yields CDR1 LGHNA and CDR2 YSLEER. This CDR3 has 15 residues. CDR3 loop: CASSQGRLRDEKLFF. Written as DNA, the CDR3 is TGCGCCAGCAGCCAAGGGCGCCTCAGGGATGAAAAACTGTTTTTT.